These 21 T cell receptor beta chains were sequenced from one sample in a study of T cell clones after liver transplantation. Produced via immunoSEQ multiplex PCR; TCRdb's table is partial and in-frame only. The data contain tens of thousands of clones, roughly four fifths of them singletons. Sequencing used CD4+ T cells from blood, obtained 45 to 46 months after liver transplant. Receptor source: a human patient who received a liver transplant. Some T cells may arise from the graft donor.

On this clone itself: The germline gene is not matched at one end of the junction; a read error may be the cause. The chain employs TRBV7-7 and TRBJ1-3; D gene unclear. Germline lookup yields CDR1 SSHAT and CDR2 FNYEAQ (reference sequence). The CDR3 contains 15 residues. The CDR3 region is CASSPSRNSGNTIYF. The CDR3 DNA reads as TGTGCTAGCAGCCCCTCTCGGAACTCTGGAAACACCATATATTTT.

The CDR3 is CASSLNGGNEKLFF. In nucleotides, the CDR3 is TGTGCCAGCTCACTTAACGGAGGGAATGAAAAACTGTTTTTT. The rearrangement joins TRBV18 to TRBJ1-4; D remains ambiguous. Per germline, CDR1 KGHSH and CDR2 LQKENI. The V and J ends lost 4 bases and 5 bases respectively, with 11 bases between them. The CDR3 spans 14 residues.

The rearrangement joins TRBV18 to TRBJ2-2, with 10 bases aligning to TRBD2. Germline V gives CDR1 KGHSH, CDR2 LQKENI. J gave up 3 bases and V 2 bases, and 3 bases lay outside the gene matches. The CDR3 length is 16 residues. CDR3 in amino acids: CASSPRTSGYTGELFF. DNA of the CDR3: TGTGCCAGCTCACCAAGGACTAGCGGTTACACCGGGGAGCTGTTTTTT.

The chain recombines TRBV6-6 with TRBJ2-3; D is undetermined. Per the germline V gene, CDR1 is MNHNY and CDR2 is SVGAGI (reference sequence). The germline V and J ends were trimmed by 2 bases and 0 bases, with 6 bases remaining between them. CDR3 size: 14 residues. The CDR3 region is CASSYKQSTDTQYF. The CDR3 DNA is TGTGCCAGCAGTTACAAGCAGAGCACAGATACGCAGTATTTT.

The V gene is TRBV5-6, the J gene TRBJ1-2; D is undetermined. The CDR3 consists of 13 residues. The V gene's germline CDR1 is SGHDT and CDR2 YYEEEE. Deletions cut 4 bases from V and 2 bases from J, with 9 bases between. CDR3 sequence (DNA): TGTGCCAGCAGCCCGTGGGCCAACTATGGCTACACCTTC. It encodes CASSPWANYGYTF. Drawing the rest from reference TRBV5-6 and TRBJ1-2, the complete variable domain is DAGVTQSPTHLIKTRGQQVTLRCSPKSGHDTVSWYQQALGQGPQFIFQYYEEEERQRGNFPDRFSGHQFPNYSSELNVNALLLGDSALYLCASSPWANYGYTFGSGTRLTVV.

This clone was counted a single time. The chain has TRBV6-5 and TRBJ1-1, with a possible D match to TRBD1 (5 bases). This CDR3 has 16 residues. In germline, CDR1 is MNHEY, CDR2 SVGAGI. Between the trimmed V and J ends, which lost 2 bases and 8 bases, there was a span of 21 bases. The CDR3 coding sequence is TGTGCCAGCAGTTACCCCCCGGGGGGAATGGCCTCGGAAGCTTTCTTT. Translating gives CASSYPPGGMASEAFF.

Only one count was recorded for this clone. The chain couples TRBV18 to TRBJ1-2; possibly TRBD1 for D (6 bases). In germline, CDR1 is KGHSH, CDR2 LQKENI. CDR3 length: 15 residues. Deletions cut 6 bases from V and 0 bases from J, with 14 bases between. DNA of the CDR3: TGTGCCAGCTCCCGCGACAGGCAAGCTAACTATGGCTACACCTTC. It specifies CASSRDRQANYGYTF.

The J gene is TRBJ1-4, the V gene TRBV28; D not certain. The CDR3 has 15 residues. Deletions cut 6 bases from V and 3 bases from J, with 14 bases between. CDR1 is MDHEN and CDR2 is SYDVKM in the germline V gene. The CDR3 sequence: CASRTRFTANEKLFF. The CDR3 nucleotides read TGTGCCAGCAGGACCCGGTTCACGGCTAATGAAAAACTGTTTTTT.

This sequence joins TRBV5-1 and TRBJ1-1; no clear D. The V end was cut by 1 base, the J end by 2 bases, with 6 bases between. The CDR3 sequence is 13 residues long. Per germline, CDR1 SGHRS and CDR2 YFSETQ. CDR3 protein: CASSLIINTEAFF. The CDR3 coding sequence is TGCGCCAGCAGCTTGATAATAAACACTGAAGCTTTCTTT.

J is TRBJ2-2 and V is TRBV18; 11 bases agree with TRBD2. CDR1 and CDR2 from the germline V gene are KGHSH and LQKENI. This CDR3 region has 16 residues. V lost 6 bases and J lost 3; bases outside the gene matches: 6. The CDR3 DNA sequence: TGTGCCAGCTCGTCGCTAGCGGGAGGTGACACCGGGGAGCTGTTTTTT. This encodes CASSSLAGGDTGELFF.

This chain's CDR3 is CASSGGPAIAQTQYF. As DNA, the CDR3 is TGTGCCAGCAGCGGAGGGCCGGCCATTGCTCAGACCCAGTACTTC. This sequence joins TRBV9 and TRBJ2-5, with D perhaps matching TRBD2 (5 bases). The CDR3 loop spans 15 amino acids. Germline lookup yields CDR1 SGDLS and CDR2 YYNGEE. V was shortened by 3 bases and J by 6 bases, with 18 bases between the two germline ends.

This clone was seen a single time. CDR3 residues: CASSGGPNGPQHF. CDR3 coding DNA: TGTGCCAGCAGCGGGGGACCAAATGGACCCCAGCATTTT. The chain employs TRBV5-4 and TRBJ1-5; TRBD1 is a possible D gene (5 bases). The CDR3 contains 13 residues. The V gene's germline CDR1 is SGHNT and CDR2 YYREEE (reference sequence). V was pared by 4 bases and J by 10 bases, with 15 bases between.

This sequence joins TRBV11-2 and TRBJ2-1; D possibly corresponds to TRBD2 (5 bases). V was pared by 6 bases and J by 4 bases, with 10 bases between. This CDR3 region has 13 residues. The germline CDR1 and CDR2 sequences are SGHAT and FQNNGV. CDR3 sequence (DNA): TGTGCCAGCAGTGAGCGGATATACAATGAGCAGTTCTTC. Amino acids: CASSERIYNEQFF.

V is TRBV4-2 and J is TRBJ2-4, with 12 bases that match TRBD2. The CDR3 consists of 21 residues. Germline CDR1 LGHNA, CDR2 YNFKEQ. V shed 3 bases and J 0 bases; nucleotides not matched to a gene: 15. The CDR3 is CASSQDRLAGDRLGAKNIQYF. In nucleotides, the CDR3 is TGTGCCAGCAGCCAGGACCGACTAGCGGGAGATCGATTGGGAGCCAAAAACATTCAGTACTTC.

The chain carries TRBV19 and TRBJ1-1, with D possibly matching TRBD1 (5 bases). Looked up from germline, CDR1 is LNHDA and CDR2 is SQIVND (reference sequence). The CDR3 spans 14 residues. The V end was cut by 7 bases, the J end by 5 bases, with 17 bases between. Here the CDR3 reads CASKRTAGGTEAFF. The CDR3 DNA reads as TGTGCCAGTAAGAGGACGGCGGGGGGGACTGAAGCTTTCTTT. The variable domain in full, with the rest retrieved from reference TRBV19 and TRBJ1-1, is DGGITQSPKYLFRKEGQNVTLSCEQNLNHDAMYWYRQDPGQGLRLIYYSQIVNDFQKGDIAEGYSVSREKKESFPLTVTSAQKNPTAFYLCASKRTAGGTEAFFGQGTRLTVV.

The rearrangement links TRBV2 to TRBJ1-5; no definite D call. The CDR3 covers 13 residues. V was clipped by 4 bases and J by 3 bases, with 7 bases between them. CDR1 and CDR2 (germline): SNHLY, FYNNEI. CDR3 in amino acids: CASSVENNQPQHF. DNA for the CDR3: TGTGCCAGCAGTGTGGAAAACAATCAGCCCCAGCATTTT. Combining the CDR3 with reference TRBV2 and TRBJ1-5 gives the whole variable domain EPEVTQTPSHQVTQMGQEVILRCVPISNHLYFYWYRQILGQKVEFLVSFYNNEISEKSEIFDDQFSVERPDGSNFTLKIRSTKLEDSAMYFCASSVENNQPQHFGDGTRLSIL.

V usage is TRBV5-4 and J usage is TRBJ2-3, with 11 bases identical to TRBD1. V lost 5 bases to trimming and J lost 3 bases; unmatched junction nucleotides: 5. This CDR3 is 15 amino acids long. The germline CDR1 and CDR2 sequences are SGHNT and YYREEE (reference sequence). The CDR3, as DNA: TGTGCCAGCAGACGGACAGGGGGCGGGACAGATACGCAGTATTTT. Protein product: CASRRTGGGTDTQYF.

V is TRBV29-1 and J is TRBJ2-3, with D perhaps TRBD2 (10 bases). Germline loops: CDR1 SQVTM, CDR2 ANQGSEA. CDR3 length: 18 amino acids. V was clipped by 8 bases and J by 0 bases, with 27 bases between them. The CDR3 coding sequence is TGCAGCTTTATCGGGACAGGGAGCGGGAGGGCGAGCACAGATACGCAGTATTTT. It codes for CSFIGTGSGRASTDTQYF.

The CDR3 here is CASSRDPNTEAFF. CDR3 bases: TGTGCCAGCAGCCGCGACCCAAACACTGAAGCTTTCTTT. V usage is TRBV7-2 and J usage is TRBJ1-1; the D is unclear. From germline, CDR1 is SGHTA and CDR2 FQGNSA. V was clipped by 5 bases and J by 2 bases, with 9 bases between them. The CDR3 covers 13 residues. Complete variable domain (other parts from reference TRBV7-2 and TRBJ1-1): GAGVSQSPSNKVTEKGKDVELRCDPISGHTALYWYRQSLGQGLEFLIYFQGNSAPDKSGLPSDRFSAERTGGSVSTLTIQRTQQEDSAVYLCASSRDPNTEAFFGQGTRLTVV.

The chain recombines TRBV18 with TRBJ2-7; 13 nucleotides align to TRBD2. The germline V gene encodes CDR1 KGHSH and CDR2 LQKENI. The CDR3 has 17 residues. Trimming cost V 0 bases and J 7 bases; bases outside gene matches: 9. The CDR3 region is CASSPPPGLAGDGEQYF. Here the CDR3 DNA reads TGTGCCAGCTCACCACCACCAGGACTAGCGGGAGACGGAGAGCAGTACTTC.

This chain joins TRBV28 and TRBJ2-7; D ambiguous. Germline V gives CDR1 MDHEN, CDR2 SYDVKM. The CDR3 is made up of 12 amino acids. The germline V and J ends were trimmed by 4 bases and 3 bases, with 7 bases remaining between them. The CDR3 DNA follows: TGTGCCAGCAGTTCAATCGTCTACGAGCAGTACTTC. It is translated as CASSSIVYEQYF.